The clone carrying this T cell receptor beta chain was seen a handful of times. Its antigen remains unidentified. The data were obtained in a study of response to subunit inactivated influenza vaccine. Findings and caveats of the study: Each seasonal influenza vaccination recruits few new T cells, the authors suggested.

A single record per CDR3 protein comes from TCRdb applying MiXCR to the RT-PCR reads. This table holds 450,000 to 700,000 distinct CDR3 sequences, 13% to 15% found once. Germline lookup yields CDR1 MDHEN and CDR2 SYDVKM. This CDR3 contains 16 residues. V lost 0 bases and J lost 6, with 16 bases in between. The TCR was taken from a man over 45 who received an inactivated influenza vaccine. The chain recombines TRBV28 with TRBJ2-3; TRBD1 is a possible D gene (6 bases). The sequenced sample was PBMCs from blood, obtained 12 days after vaccination. The CDR3 DNA reads TGTGCCAGCAGTTTATGGGGGGCCCTCACAGGGGATACGCAGTATTTT. Translating it yields CASSLWGALTGDTQYF.